One sample yielded the 27 T cell receptor beta chains listed below, sequenced in a study of blood T cell repertoires in COVID-19. The repertoire was sequenced with immunoSEQ multiplex PCR; TCRdb's copy has only in-frame clones and lacks some. Of roughly 230,000 clones detected, over 70% appear once; the ten largest clones hold roughly 8.8%. The sample was peripheral blood. The receptors derive from a man aged 40-55 years with active or convalescent COVID-19.

A remark on this clone: In the same sample, other DNA sequences code for this CDR3. This chain uses TRBV12-3 or TRBV12-4 with TRBJ1-2, with a tentative D call TRBD1 (5 bases). This CDR3 spans 12 amino acids. The V end lost 1 base, the J end lost 7 bases, and 7 bases lay between the germline ends. The CDR3 DNA sequence: TGTGCCAGCAGTTTAGGCGGGGGTGGCTACACCTTC. This codes for CASSLGGGGYTF.

The V gene is TRBV14, the J gene TRBJ1-2, with D possibly matching TRBD1 (5 bases). Germline-derived CDR1 and CDR2 are SGHDN and FVKESK. The V gene lost 1 base and the J gene lost 8 bases, with 11 bases spanning the gap. The CDR3 has 13 amino acids. CDR3 sequence (DNA): TGTGCCAGCAGCCAAGTGGCAGGGTCAGGCTACACCTTC. Translated, it gives CASSQVAGSGYTF.

The chain couples TRBV7-2 to TRBJ1-3; D call uncertain. CDR1 is SGHTA, CDR2 FQGNSA, per germline. With 2 bases removed from V and 0 bases from J, the gap between germline ends came to 11 bases. The CDR3 length is 16 residues. The CDR3 DNA sequence: TGTGCCAGCAGCTTACGAGGGAAACTCTCTGGAAACACCATATATTTT. Translation gives CASSLRGKLSGNTIYF.

The rearrangement links TRBV7-2 to TRBJ1-5, with TRBD1 identical over 8 bases. The CDR3 extends over 17 amino acids. CDR1 and CDR2 from the germline V gene are SGHTA and FQGNSA. V shed 0 bases and J 0 bases; nucleotides not matched to a gene: 4. The CDR3, as DNA: TGTGCCAGCAGCTTAGCGCGTCAGGGGGCTAGCAATCAGCCCCAGCATTTT. Protein sequence: CASSLARQGASNQPQHF.

The chain links TRBV3-1 (or the pseudogene TRBV3-2) to TRBJ1-1, with 7 bases identical to TRBD1. This CDR3 is 13 amino acids long. Germline V CDR1 and CDR2: LGHDT, YNNKEL (reference sequence). The V and J ends lost 0 bases and 8 bases, in that order; junction bases with no gene match: 3. Written as DNA, the CDR3 is TGTGCCAGCAGCCAAGATCAAGGGGGCGAAGCTTTCTTT. It codes for CASSQDQGGEAFF.

In its sample, this clone was seen once. The gene calls are TRBV24-1 and TRBJ1-5; D unclear. CDR1 KGHDR and CDR2 SFDVKD come from the germline V gene. The CDR3 totals 12 residues. V dropped 1 base and J dropped 7 bases, with 4 bases sitting between them. Written as DNA, the CDR3 is TGTGCCACCAGTGATTTCGGGCAGCCCCAGCATTTT. This gives the protein CATSDFGQPQHF.

J is TRBJ1-5 and V is TRBV9; TRBD1 might be the D (6 bases). CDR3 length: 14 residues. The V gene's germline CDR1 is SGDLS and CDR2 YYNGEE. V gave up 4 bases and J gave up 4 bases, with 12 bases separating them. This chain's CDR3 is CASSPGQTNQPQHF. As DNA, the CDR3 is TGTGCCAGCAGCCCAGGACAGACAAATCAGCCCCAGCATTTT.

The chain couples TRBV20-1 to TRBJ1-4; D not resolved. Deletions cut 6 bases from V and 4 bases from J, with 3 bases between. The CDR3 length is 10 residues. Germline V gene lookup returns CDR1 DFQATT and CDR2 SNEGSKA (reference sequence). The CDR3 sequence: CSAYNEKLFF. Here the CDR3 DNA reads TGCAGTGCCTATAATGAAAAACTGTTTTTT.

The V call is TRBV24-1, the J call TRBJ1-5; D gene unclear. Trimming left V 3 bases short and J 7 bases short, with 6 bases between. The CDR3 spans 12 residues. The germline V gene encodes CDR1 KGHDR and CDR2 SFDVKD. This chain's CDR3 is CATSDVGQPQHF. CDR3 coding DNA: TGTGCCACCAGTGATGTCGGGCAGCCCCAGCATTTT.

The chain links TRBV3-1 (or the pseudogene TRBV3-2) to TRBJ2-7, with a possible D match to TRBD2 (6 bases). V lost 5 bases, J lost 6 bases, and 17 bases lay in between. CDR1 is LGHDT, CDR2 YNNKEL, per germline (reference sequence). This CDR3 is 14 amino acids long. As DNA, the CDR3 is TGTGCCAGCAGCAATACCGGGACTTTCGCCGAGCAGTACTTC. It specifies CASSNTGTFAEQYF.

This chain connects TRBV9 to TRBJ2-3; D is undetermined. Germline CDR1 reads SGDLS; CDR2 reads YYNGEE. V lost 4 bases, J lost 0 bases, and 15 bases lay in between. The CDR3 totals 16 residues. The CDR3 nucleotides are TGTGCCAGCAGCTTCGGAACAGCTACTAGCACAGATACGCAGTATTTT. Its protein product is CASSFGTATSTDTQYF.

The J gene is TRBJ1-1, the V gene TRBV6-2 or TRBV6-3; D perhaps matches TRBD1 (5 bases). From germline, CDR1 is MNHEY and CDR2 SVGEGT. CDR3 length: 14 amino acids. The ends were cut back, 0 bases at V and 8 bases at J, with 13 bases in the middle. The CDR3 coding sequence is TGTGCCAGCAGTTACTCTAGGCGGGGACTGGAAGCTTTCTTT. Residues: CASSYSRRGLEAFF.

The chain links TRBV10-3 to TRBJ1-2; TRBD1 matches 7 bases. The V segment lost 6 bases and the J segment 3 bases; nucleotides outside the gene matches: 7. The CDR3 has 14 amino acids. CDR1 and CDR2 (germline): ENHRY, SYGVKD. CDR3 DNA: TGTGCCATCAGGCCGAATACAGGGGACTATGGCTACACCTTC. It encodes CAIRPNTGDYGYTF.

In this sample, this clone turned up a few times. The V and J genes are TRBV12-3 or TRBV12-4 and TRBJ1-6, with D perhaps TRBD1 (6 bases). CDR3 length: 13 residues. V was shortened by 6 bases and J by 9 bases, with 12 bases between the two germline ends. The CDR3 DNA reads TGTGCCAGCAGCAATCGCAGGGGTTCACCCCTCCACTTT. Translation gives CASSNRRGSPLHF.

This clone was observed once. The V call is TRBV11-3, the J call TRBJ2-7; 10 bases fit TRBD1. Germline CDR1 and CDR2: SGHNT and YENEEA. V shed 5 bases and J 5 bases; nucleotides not matched to a gene: 6. The CDR3 is 14 amino acids. The CDR3 sequence is CASSPGTGVDEQYF. For the CDR3, the DNA is TGTGCCAGCAGCCCCGGGACAGGGGTGGACGAGCAGTACTTC.

On this clone itself: Sequence at one end of the junction differs from germline and may be a read error. V is TRBV11-2 and J is TRBJ2-5; D possibly corresponds to TRBD2 (5 bases). Germline assignment: CDR1 SGHAT and CDR2 FQNNGV. CDR3 size: 14 residues. Here the CDR3 DNA reads TGTGCCAGCAGCCTAGACTACTCCCAAGAGACCCAGTACTTC. Protein product: CASSLDYSQETQYF.

The chain has TRBV7-2 and TRBJ1-3; possibly TRBD1 for D (5 bases). This CDR3 comprises 15 residues. Germline V gene data show CDR1 as SGHTA and CDR2 as FQGNSA. V gave up 4 bases and J gave up 3 bases, with 13 bases separating them. CDR3 bases: TGTGCCAGCAGCTCCGGGGGAGCTGGTGGAAACACCATATATTTT. Its protein is CASSSGGAGGNTIYF.

The chain uses TRBV4-3 and TRBJ1-2; 12 nucleotides match TRBD1. Trimming cost V 6 bases and J 7 bases; bases outside gene matches: 9. The CDR3 sequence is 15 residues long. CDR1 is LGHNA and CDR2 is YSLEER in the germline V gene. CDR3 sequence (DNA): TGCGCCAGCAGGGGACAGGGGGCGCGGGGAGTTGGCTACACCTTC. This sequence encodes CASRGQGARGVGYTF.

V usage is TRBV4-1 and J usage is TRBJ2-6; maybe TRBD1 (5 bases). CDR3 length: 21 residues. Germline CDR1 reads MGHRA; CDR2 reads YSYEKL. Trimming stripped 0 bases from V and 0 bases from J, with 21 bases between. The CDR3 here is CASSQDRVPTTLFSGANVLTF. In DNA form, the CDR3 reads TGCGCCAGCAGCCAAGACAGGGTGCCGACAACCCTTTTCTCTGGGGCCAACGTCCTGACTTTC.

V is TRBV2 and J is TRBJ1-1; 9 bases line up with TRBD1. The germline gives CDR1 SNHLY, CDR2 FYNNEI. The CDR3 has 14 amino acids. After removal of 6 bases from V and 4 bases from J, the junction contained 6 bases not matched to a gene. The CDR3 bases are TGTGCCAGCAGGGGACAGGGTGCGAGCACTGAAGCTTTCTTT. It translates to CASRGQGASTEAFF.

The chain carries TRBV19 and TRBJ2-1; TRBD2 agrees at 9 bases. The V and J ends lost 2 bases and 9 bases, in that order; junction bases with no gene match: 8. Germline V gene sequence: CDR1 LNHDA, CDR2 SQIVND (reference sequence). The CDR3 loop spans 15 amino acids. CDR3: CASSISGAGGGEQFF. Here the CDR3 DNA reads TGTGCCAGTAGTATATCCGGAGCGGGGGGAGGTGAGCAGTTCTTC.

This chain links TRBV6-1 with TRBJ2-4; TRBD1 matches at 11 bases. V was pared by 2 bases and J by 3 bases, with 6 bases of the junction left unmatched. The CDR3 consists of 17 residues. Germline V lookup: CDR1 MNHNS, CDR2 SASEGT. The CDR3 protein is CASSESRTGGVKNIQYF. CDR3 sequence (DNA): TGTGCCAGCAGTGAATCCAGGACAGGGGGCGTCAAAAACATTCAGTACTTC.

V and J are TRBV30 and TRBJ1-6; 7 nucleotides line up with TRBD1. The CDR3 contains 16 residues. CDR1 is GTSNPN and CDR2 is SVGIG in the germline V gene (reference sequence). V lost 0 bases, J lost 0 bases, and 2 bases stayed unmatched. The CDR3 reads CAWSVTGVSYNSPLHF. In DNA, the CDR3 is TGTGCCTGGAGTGTTACAGGGGTCTCCTATAATTCACCCCTCCACTTT.

The CDR3 sequence: CASRPGTSGTYNEQFF. CDR3 sequence (DNA): TGTGCAAGTCGCCCCGGGACTAGCGGTACCTACAATGAGCAGTTCTTC. V gene TRBV12-2 combines with J gene TRBJ2-1; TRBD2, the table's D call, lacks a check against the DNA. TRBV12-2 is a pseudogene. The CDR3 extends over 16 amino acids.

J is TRBJ1-3 and V is TRBV3-1 (or the pseudogene TRBV3-2), with D possibly being TRBD1 (6 bases). V was cut by 2 bases and J by 0 bases, with 11 bases left in between. This CDR3 comprises 16 residues. Germline lookup yields CDR1 LGHDT and CDR2 YNNKEL (reference sequence). Here the CDR3 DNA reads TGTGCCAGCAGCCAACCCGACAGGCTCTCTGGAAACACCATATATTTT. Its translation is CASSQPDRLSGNTIYF.

The CDR3 nucleotides read TGTGCCAGCAGTCCTGGCGGGGCGCAGGACACTGAAGCTTTCTTT. This translates into CASSPGGAQDTEAFF. V and J are TRBV5-4 and TRBJ1-1, with D possibly matching TRBD1 (5 bases). This CDR3 has 15 residues. Trimming removed 5 bases at V and 3 bases at J, with 17 bases between. Germline assignment: CDR1 SGHNT and CDR2 YYREEE (reference sequence).

This clone was detected a few times. This chain connects TRBV3-1 (or the pseudogene TRBV3-2) to TRBJ1-3; tentative D call: TRBD1 (5 bases). The V and J ends lost 1 base and 2 bases respectively, with 9 bases between them. The germline V gene has CDR1 LGHDT and CDR2 YNNKEL (reference sequence). The CDR3 totals 15 residues. CDR3 region: CASSQAGGAGNTIYF. In DNA, the CDR3 is TGTGCCAGCAGCCAAGCTGGAGGGGCTGGAAACACCATATATTTT.